This record covers a single T cell receptor (beta chain). This record comes from a study of blood T cell repertoires in COVID-19. Looking at the study overall: Nucleic acid was either cDNA or gDNA, and it came from T cells, B-cell-depleted T cells, or PBMCs.

The V and J ends lost 1 base and 4 bases, in that order; junction bases with no gene match: 12. This CDR3 comprises 18 residues. The germline CDR1 and CDR2 sequences are SGHTA and FQGNSA. Per the authors' pipeline: Estimation of nucleated cell counts was performed using reference gene primer amplification. The method was immunoSEQ multiplex PCR; TCRdb's version includes in-frame clones alone and lacks a portion of them. D and trimming were read from the DNA, whereas the V and J calls and clone size are those reported in that table. The sample carries more than 95,000 clones, 75% to 90% recorded once.

The TCR comes from a man in his fifties or sixties with acute or convalescent COVID-19. What was sequenced was peripheral blood. V usage is TRBV7-2 and J usage is TRBJ2-1; 8 bases fit TRBD1. For the CDR3, the DNA is TGTGCCAGCAGCTTAGGGGCAGGGGGCTCCCCCCGTTACAATGAGCAGTTCTTC. This gives the protein CASSLGAGGSPRYNEQFF.